The rows below give T cell receptor beta chains drawn from one sample of a study of patients and donors after allogeneic stem cell transplantation. Using its own MiXCR run on the RT-PCR reads, TCRdb lists one record per CDR3 protein. Of about 410,000 distinct CDR3 sequences in the sample, roughly 16% are singletons; the top ten hold 7.2%. The sample comprised blood, either unsorted or a sorted T cell fraction (not recorded which). The receptors shown here come from a human donor who was either an allogeneic HSCT recipient or a stem cell or donor lymphocyte infusion donor (not recorded which). It is not recorded whose cells these are; they may come from a transplant donor. The CDR3 runs from the conserved cysteine through the conserved F or W. The D gene is left open where the match is weak. Not all rows give a size; the values are once, few, many and, for expanded clones, a class.

>many|TRBV4-3|TRBJ1-2|-
TGCGCCAGCAGCGACGGAGGGACCGACTACTATGGCTACACCTTC
CASSDGGTDYYGYTF
>-|TRBV3-1|TRBJ2-4|-
TGTGCCAGCAGCCAAGATGGGGCGGGAACCAAAAACATTCAGTACTTC
CASSQDGAGTKNIQYF
>few|TRBV6-2/TRBV6-3|TRBJ2-1|-
TGTGCCAGCAGTTACCCGGCTGCAAATGAGCAGTTCTTC
CASSYPAANEQFF
>-|TRBV7-2|TRBJ1-4|TRBD1
TGTGCCAGCAGCCCCGGCAGGGGGGTAGCTAATGAAAAACTGTTTTTT
CASSPGRGVANEKLFF
>-|TRBV5-1|TRBJ1-1|-
TGCGCCAGCAGCTTCCGGGCCCAGGGGAACACTGAAGCTTTCTTT
CASSFRAQGNTEAFF
>few|TRBV7-9|TRBJ1-6|-
TGTGCCAGCAGCTGGGGGGGTTCACCCCTCCACTTT
CASSWGGSPLHF
>once|TRBV12-3/TRBV12-4|TRBJ2-1|TRBD2
TGTGCCAGCAGAGCGACTAGCTCCAATGAGCAGTTCTTC
CASRATSSNEQFF
>-|TRBV3-1|TRBJ2-7|-
TGTGCCAGCAGCCCACGGGACTTCTACGAGCAGTACTTC
CASSPRDFYEQYF
>-|TRBV30|TRBJ2-7|-
TGTGCCTGGAGTGCTGGCATCTACGAGCAGTACTTC
CAWSAGIYEQYF
>-|TRBV7-2|TRBJ2-7|TRBD2
TGTGCCAGCAGCTTAGGGAGCGGGAGGTTGTCCTACGAGCAGTACTTC
CASSLGSGRLSYEQYF
>few|TRBV20-1|TRBJ2-6|-
TGCAGTGCTCCAGGGCGAGGCTCTGGGGCCAACGTCCTGACTTTC
CSAPGRGSGANVLTF
>-|TRBV10-3|TRBJ1-3|-
TGTGCCATCAGTGTCATCCTTGCCCGGGACGGCAGCTCTGGAAACACCATATATTTT
CAISVILARDGSSGNTIYF
>-|TRBV9|TRBJ2-1|-
TGTGCCAGCAGCGGCGGCCCCAGGGGGGGTGAGCAGTTCTTC
CASSGGPRGGEQFF
>-|TRBV6-5|TRBJ1-2|-
TGTGCCAGCAGTTACTTCTCCACTGGCCAGGGAGACTATGGCTACACCTTC
CASSYFSTGQGDYGYTF
>-|TRBV29-1|TRBJ2-6|-
TGCAGCGTTGTTTGGGGGCGGGGGCCGCCCTCTGGGGCCAACGTCCTGACTTTC
CSVVWGRGPPSGANVLTF
>many|TRBV4-1|TRBJ2-1|-
TGCGCCAGCAGCCCGACACCAAACTCCTACAATGAGCAGTTCTTC
CASSPTPNSYNEQFF
>-|TRBV12-3/TRBV12-4|TRBJ2-7|-
TGTGCCAGCAGTTTAGCCCTTGAGAGCGCCGAGCAGTACTTC
CASSLALESAEQYF
>few|TRBV6-1|TRBJ1-5|-
TGTGCCAGCAGCGTCGGAGCAGGGGAGGGCCAGCCCCAGCATTTT
CASSVGAGEGQPQHF
>few|TRBV20-1|TRBJ2-7|-
TGCAGTGCTAGAGATCTTGGGGTTCCCTCCTACGAGCAGTACTTC
CSARDLGVPSYEQYF
>-|TRBV4-3|TRBJ1-3|-
TGCGCCAGCAGCCAGTACCCCGGGTCCTTGAGCTCTGGAAACACCATATATTTT
CASSQYPGSLSSGNTIYF
>many|TRBV12-3/TRBV12-4|TRBJ2-2|-
TGTGCCAGCAGAACACAGGGACAGAACACCGGGGAGCTGTTTTTT
CASRTQGQNTGELFF
>few|TRBV6-6|TRBJ2-2|-
TGTGCCAGCTACTGGACTTTCACCGGGGAGCTGTTTTTT
CASYWTFTGELFF
>few|TRBV7-9|TRBJ2-5|-
TGTGCCAGCAGCTTAGGGGTAGCGCCTCTCCAAGAGACCCAGTACTTC
CASSLGVAPLQETQYF
>few|TRBV2|TRBJ2-1|-
TGTGCCAGCAGCGGTAATCAGGGGAATGAGCAGTTCTTC
CASSGNQGNEQFF
>many|TRBV7-9|TRBJ2-1|-
TGTGCCAGCAGCCCCGACAGGACCCGATACAATGAGCAGTTCTTC
CASSPDRTRYNEQFF
>few|TRBV11-1|TRBJ1-1|TRBD1
TGTGCCAGCCGCAAGGAGGGGGCTATCACTGAAGCTTTCTTT
CASRKEGAITEAFF
>-|TRBV19|TRBJ2-7|-
TGTGCCAGTAGATCGGACCAGCGCTACGAGCAGTACTTC
CASRSDQRYEQYF
>few|TRBV12-3/TRBV12-4|TRBJ1-3|-
TGTGCCAGCAGCCCCTTTACCCGCTCTGGAAACACCATATATTTT
CASSPFTRSGNTIYF
>few|TRBV4-1|TRBJ1-1|-
TGCGCCAGCAGCCAAGTCCAGCAGGGCAACACTGAAGCTTTCTTT
CASSQVQQGNTEAFF
>few|TRBV30|TRBJ2-2|-
TGTGCCTGGAGTGCGCCGACTCCCCTGAGGACCGGGGAGCTGTTTTTT
CAWSAPTPLRTGELFF
>-|TRBV5-1|TRBJ2-1|TRBD1
TGCGCCAGCAGCCCTAAACCCCTGGACAGGGTGAATGAGCAGTTCTTC
CASSPKPLDRVNEQFF
>many|TRBV3-1|TRBJ1-6|-
TGTGCCAGCAGCCAAGTTGTAGGGGTTCGTTCACCCCTCCACTTT
CASSQVVGVRSPLHF
>few|TRBV3-1|TRBJ1-6|TRBD1
TGTGCCAGCAGCCAACGACAGGGTTATAATTCACCCCTCCACTTT
CASSQRQGYNSPLHF
>many|TRBV12-3/TRBV12-4|TRBJ1-2|-
TGTGCCAGTTGGGTTAACTATGGCTACACCTTC
CASWVNYGYTF
>-|TRBV7-9|TRBJ2-5|TRBD2
TGTGCCAGCAGCTTTTACCGGGAGGTTGAGACCCAGTACTTC
CASSFYREVETQYF
>-|TRBV10-3|TRBJ1-2|-
TGTGCCATCAGGGCAGCTAACTATGGCTACACCTTC
CAIRAANYGYTF
>-|TRBV6-1|TRBJ1-6|TRBD1
TGTGCCAGCAATCGCGACAGGGGGCAGAATTCACCCCTCCACTTT
CASNRDRGQNSPLHF
>-|TRBV2|TRBJ2-2|-
TGTGCCAGCAACGCACAGTACACCGGGGAGCTGTTTTTT
CASNAQYTGELFF
>-|TRBV25-1|TRBJ1-5|-
TGTGCCAGCAGTGAATCAAGGAATCAGCCCCAGCATTTT
CASSESRNQPQHF
>few|TRBV19|TRBJ1-1|-
TGTGCCAGTAGTATAGGCCCAACTGAAGCTTTCTTT
CASSIGPTEAFF